A single T cell receptor (beta chain) is shown here with its context. Its antigen is as yet unknown. Trimming removed 0 bases at V and 6 bases at J, with 9 bases between. Germline values: CDR1 MNHEY, CDR2 SVGAGI. CDR3 length: 14 residues. The authors divided CD4+ cells into CD45RA+ naive and CD45RA-negative memory subsets. This sample stems from a study of shared clonotypes between healthy human individuals. Study results and caveats: Several donors showed sharing of about 5.5% of naive CD4 clonotypes.

The study ran the assay at deep level. For sorted subsets, approximately 0.2 ug DNA per replicate equaled 30,000 or so T cell genomes. Repertoires were generated with immunoSEQ multiplex PCR, while TCRdb's copy carries only in-frame clones and drops some. Here the sample spans around 2.5 million clones, 93% being singletons. The sample comprised naive CD4+ T cells from PBMCs. The sample's subset: CD45RA+ positively selected. The V and J genes are TRBV6-5 and TRBJ1-5, with D maybe TRBD1 (5 bases). This sequence was found in a man between 18 and 29 years old in good health. Some clones in this sample may be carry-over from other donors' samples. The CDR3 protein is CASSYSSGIQPQHF. The CDR3 DNA reads as TGTGCCAGCAGTTACTCGTCAGGGATTCAGCCCCAGCATTTT.